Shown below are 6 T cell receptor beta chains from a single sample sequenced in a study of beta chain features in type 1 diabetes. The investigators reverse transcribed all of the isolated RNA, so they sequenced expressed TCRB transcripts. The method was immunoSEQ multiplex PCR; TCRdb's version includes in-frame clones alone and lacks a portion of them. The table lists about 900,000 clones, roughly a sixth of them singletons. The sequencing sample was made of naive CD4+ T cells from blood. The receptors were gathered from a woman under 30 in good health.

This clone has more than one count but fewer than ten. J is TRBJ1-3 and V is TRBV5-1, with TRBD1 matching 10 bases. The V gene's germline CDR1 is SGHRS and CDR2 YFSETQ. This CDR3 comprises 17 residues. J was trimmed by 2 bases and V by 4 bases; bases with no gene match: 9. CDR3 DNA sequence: TGCGCCAGCAGCCCGGGACAGGGGCGGTTTGCTGGAAACACCATATATTTT. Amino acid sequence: CASSPGQGRFAGNTIYF.

CDR3 sequence: CASSREPGLPRGEKLFF. The CDR3 DNA reads as TGTGCCAGCTCACGCGAACCGGGACTCCCTCGGGGTGAAAAACTGTTTTTT. V gene TRBV18 combines with J gene TRBJ1-4, with D possibly TRBD1 on 5 matching bases. The V and J ends lost 4 bases and 7 bases respectively, with 22 bases between them. CDR3 length: 17 amino acids. CDR1 is KGHSH, CDR2 LQKENI, per germline.

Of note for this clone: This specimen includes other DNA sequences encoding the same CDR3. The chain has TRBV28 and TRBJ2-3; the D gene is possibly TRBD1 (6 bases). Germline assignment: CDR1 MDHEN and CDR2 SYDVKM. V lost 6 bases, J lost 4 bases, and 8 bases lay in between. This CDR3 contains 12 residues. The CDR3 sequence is CASRQGADTQYF. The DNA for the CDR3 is TGTGCCAGCAGACAGGGCGCAGATACGCAGTATTTT.

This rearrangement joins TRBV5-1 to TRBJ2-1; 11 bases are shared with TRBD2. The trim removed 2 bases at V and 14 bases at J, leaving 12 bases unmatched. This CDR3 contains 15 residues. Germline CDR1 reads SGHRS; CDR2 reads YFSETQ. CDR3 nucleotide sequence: TGCGCCAGCAGCTTCGGTAGCGGGAGGGTGGATTTGGAGTTCTTC. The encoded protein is CASSFGSGRVDLEFF. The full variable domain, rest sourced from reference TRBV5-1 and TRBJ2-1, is KAGVTQTPRYLIKTRGQQVTLSCSPISGHRSVSWYQQTPGQGLQFLFEYFSETQRNKGNFPGRFSGRQFSNSRSEMNVSTLELGDSALYLCASSFGSGRVDLEFFGPGTRLTVL.

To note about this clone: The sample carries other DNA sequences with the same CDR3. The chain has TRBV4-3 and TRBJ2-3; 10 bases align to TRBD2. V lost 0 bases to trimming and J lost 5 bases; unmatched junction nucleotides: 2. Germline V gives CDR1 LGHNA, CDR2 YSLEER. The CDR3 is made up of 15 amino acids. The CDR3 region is CASSQEPSGRDTQYF. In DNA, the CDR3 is TGCGCCAGCAGCCAAGAACCTAGCGGGAGAGATACGCAGTATTTT.

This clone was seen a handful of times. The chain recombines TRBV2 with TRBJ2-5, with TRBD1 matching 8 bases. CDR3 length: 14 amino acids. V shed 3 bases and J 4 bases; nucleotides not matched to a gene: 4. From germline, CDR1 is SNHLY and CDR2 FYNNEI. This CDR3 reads CASSDTGGPETQYF. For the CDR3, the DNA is TGTGCCAGCAGTGACACAGGGGGTCCAGAGACCCAGTACTTC.